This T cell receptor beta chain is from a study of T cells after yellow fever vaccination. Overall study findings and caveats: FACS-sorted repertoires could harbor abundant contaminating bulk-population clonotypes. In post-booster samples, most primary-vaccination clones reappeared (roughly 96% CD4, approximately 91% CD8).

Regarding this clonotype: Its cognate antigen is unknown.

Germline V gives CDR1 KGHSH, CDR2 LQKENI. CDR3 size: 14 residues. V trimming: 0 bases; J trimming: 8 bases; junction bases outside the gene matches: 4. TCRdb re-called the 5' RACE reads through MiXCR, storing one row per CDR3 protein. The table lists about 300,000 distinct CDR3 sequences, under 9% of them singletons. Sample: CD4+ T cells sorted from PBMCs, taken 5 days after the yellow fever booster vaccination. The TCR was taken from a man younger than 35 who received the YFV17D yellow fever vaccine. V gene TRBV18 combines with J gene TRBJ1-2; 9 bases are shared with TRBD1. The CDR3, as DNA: TGTGCCAGCTCACCACCGGGACAGGGAGGAGGCTACACCTTC. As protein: CASSPPGQGGGYTF.